These T cell receptor beta chains were read from a single sample in a study of response to subunit inactivated influenza vaccine. MiXCR, run by TCRdb on the RT-PCR reads, gives a single entry per CDR3 protein. Counted here are fewer than 600,000 distinct CDR3 sequences, 7.2% occurring once; the ten biggest clones make up about 12%. The sample consisted of PBMCs from blood, taken approximately 25 months after vaccination. Receptor source: a man between 50 and 69 years old who received an inactivated influenza vaccine. The CDR3 runs from the conserved cysteine through the conserved F or W. The D gene is left open where the match is weak. Size is stated for part of the rows, as once, few or many counts, or as a class when the clone is expanded.

CASSQDLQQETQYF TGCGCCAGCAGCCAAGATTTACAGCAAGAGACCCAGTACTTC TRBJ2-5 TRBV4-3 NA NA
CASSLLAGEDTQYF TGTGCCAGCAGTTTATTAGCGGGGGAAGATACGCAGTATTTT TRBJ2-3 TRBV12-3/TRBV12-4 TRBD2 many
CASSYSTFSGRSSGGETQYF TGTGCCAGCAGTTACTCGACTTTTAGCGGGAGAAGTTCGGGTGGAGAGACCCAGTACTTC TRBJ2-5 TRBV6-2/TRBV6-3 TRBD2 few
CASSHFPGTGNTGELFF TGTGCCAGCAGTCACTTCCCCGGGACAGGGAACACCGGGGAGCTGTTTTTT TRBJ2-2 TRBV6-2/TRBV6-3 TRBD1 many
CASNARDRGQETQYF TGCGCCAGCAACGCCCGGGACAGGGGACAAGAGACCCAGTACTTC TRBJ2-5 TRBV5-1 TRBD1 few
CASSQGITGNTIYF TGCGCCAGCAGCCAAGGGATAACTGGAAACACCATATATTTT TRBJ1-3 TRBV5-1 NA many
CSARDLKAGGAYEQYF TGCAGTGCTAGAGATCTAAAGGCGGGGGGTGCCTACGAGCAGTACTTC TRBJ2-7 TRBV20-1 TRBD2 many
CASSQDRGFYEQYF TGCGCCAGCAGCCAAGATCGGGGATTCTACGAGCAGTACTTC TRBJ2-7 TRBV4-3 NA many
CASSRTVNEQFF TGTGCCAGCAGCCGGACAGTTAATGAGCAGTTCTTC TRBJ2-1 TRBV11-3 NA NA
CASSQDLKRAPLQPQHF TGTGCCAGCAGCCAAGATCTAAAGAGGGCGCCTTTGCAGCCCCAGCATTTT TRBJ1-5 TRBV4-2 NA many